The text below deals with one T cell receptor (beta chain). The source of the sample is a study of blood T cell repertoires in COVID-19. This table comes from immunoSEQ multiplex PCR, and its TCRdb copy is limited to in-frame clones, with some not included. The data show 110,000 to 150,000 clones, more than 85% seen once. V gave up 6 bases and J gave up 5 bases; unmatched junction bases: 7. There are 13 residues in the CDR3. Germline-derived CDR1 and CDR2 are KGHSH and LQKENI. V usage is TRBV18 and J usage is TRBJ2-7; TRBD2 matches 7 bases. The source of this sequence is a man in his sixties with active or convalescent COVID-19. Sequencing was carried out using peripheral blood. This CDR3 is CASSRSSGDEQYF. The CDR3 DNA is TGTGCCAGCTCTCGCTCTAGCGGTGACGAGCAGTACTTC. Combining the CDR3 with reference TRBV18 and TRBJ2-7 gives the whole variable domain NAGVMQNPRHLVRRRGQEARLRCSPMKGHSHVYWYRQLPEEGLKFMVYLQKENIIDESGMPKERFSAEFPKEGPSILRIQQVVRGDSAAYFCASSRSSGDEQYFGPGTRLTVT.